Shown below are 8 T cell receptor beta chains from a single sample sequenced in a study of spatial heterogeneity in lung cancer. Findings and caveats of the study: Tumor mutation count correlated with how many alpha and beta TCRs expanded intratumorally.

These receptors' antigens are unknown. TCRdb passed the 5' RACE reads through MiXCR, listing each CDR3 protein once. Here the sample spans under 20,000 distinct CDR3 sequences, around 5.5% being singletons. Regarding time point: sample taken at primary tumor resection. Source: lung tumor tissue, taken at surgery. The receptors were gathered from a female donor with early-stage non-small cell lung cancer.

This clonotype was found many times. The library was designed around alpha chains, so this beta chain is a stray read whose abundance carries little weight. This sequence joins TRBV5-1 and TRBJ2-5, with 11 positions matching TRBD1. CDR3 length equals 20 residues. Germline CDR1 and CDR2: SGHRS and YFSETQ. J gave up 0 bases and V 0 bases, and 13 bases lay outside the gene matches. The CDR3 region has the DNA TGCGCCAGCAGCTTGGCGACCTTGGACAGGGGGCCGATCTACCAAGAGACCCAGTACTTC. As protein: CASSLATLDRGPIYQETQYF.

This clonotype was counted ten times or more. This beta chain lies outside the target of a library built for alpha chains; its clone size means little. The J gene is TRBJ2-1, the V gene TRBV20-1, with D possibly matching TRBD1 (5 bases). V was cut by 6 bases and J by 5 bases, with 17 bases left in between. Looked up from germline, CDR1 is DFQATT and CDR2 is SNEGSKA (reference sequence). The CDR3 runs 14 residues. The CDR3 nucleotides are TGCAGTGCCAAGAGGACACTAACACACAATGAGCAGTTCTTC. Protein sequence: CSAKRTLTHNEQFF.

This clonotype was observed many times. Since it is a stray read in a library aimed at alpha chains, this beta chain has a size that is not meaningful. CDR3 sequence reads: CASSAQQGAYTEAFF. As DNA, the CDR3 is TGTGCCAGCAGCGCCCAACAGGGGGCGTACACTGAAGCTTTCTTT. The V call is TRBV7-2, the J call TRBJ1-1; 9 bases align to TRBD1. V trimming: 5 bases; J trimming: 3 bases; junction bases outside the gene matches: 7. Per the germline V gene, CDR1 is SGHTA and CDR2 is FQGNSA. The CDR3 contains 15 residues.

This clonotype was seen repeatedly, ten times or more. Found in a library prepared for alpha chains, this beta chain is an off-target read, and its abundance has little meaning. The rearrangement joins TRBV30 to TRBJ1-5, with D unresolved. Germline V lookup: CDR1 GTSNPN, CDR2 SVGIG (reference sequence). The ends were cut back, 0 bases at V and 3 bases at J, with 6 bases in the middle. This CDR3 comprises 13 residues. The CDR3 DNA is TGTGCCTGGAGTGTCGGTACCAATCAGCCCCAGCATTTT. Translated: CAWSVGTNQPQHF. Combining the CDR3 with reference TRBV30 and TRBJ1-5 gives the whole variable domain SQTIHQWPATLVQPVGSPLSLECTVEGTSNPNLYWYRQAAGRGLQLLFYSVGIGQISSEVPQNLSASRPQDRQFILSSKKLLLSDSGFYLCAWSVGTNQPQHFGDGTRLSIL.

Comments on this clonotype: Because this beta chain is a stray read in a library intended to capture alpha chains, its abundance should not be given much weight. The chain recombines TRBV7-8 with TRBJ2-7; 7 bases map to TRBD2. The length of the CDR3 is 14 residues. Germline-derived CDR1 and CDR2 are SGHVS and FQNEAQ. The junction had 5 bases not matched to a gene; V was cut back by 3 bases and J by 3 bases. This CDR3 reads CASSLPGLLYEQYF. The CDR3 nucleotides read TGTGCCAGCAGCTTGCCGGGACTACTCTACGAGCAGTACTTC.

At least ten counts were recorded for this clonotype. A library prepared for alpha chains yielded this beta chain as an off-target read; its size is of little meaning. The rearrangement joins TRBV18 to TRBJ2-7; D might be TRBD1 (6 bases). The V end lost 6 bases, the J end lost 1 base, and 16 bases lay between the germline ends. Germline V CDR1 and CDR2: KGHSH, LQKENI. This CDR3 has 15 residues. The CDR3, as DNA: TGTGCCAGCTCCAATCCAGGGGTTCGATCCTACGAGCAGTACTTC. This sequence encodes CASSNPGVRSYEQYF.

This clonotype was seen many times. The library was built for alpha chains, so this beta chain is an off-target read and its size means little. V usage is TRBV20-1 and J usage is TRBJ2-7; a weak D match, TRBD2 (5 bases). Germline V gene lookup returns CDR1 DFQATT and CDR2 SNEGSKA (reference sequence). The length of the CDR3 is 15 residues. Trimming took 6 bases from V and 0 from J, leaving 18 bases between them. CDR3 sequence (DNA): TGCAGTGCCCCTCGGCAGTTGGGGAGCTCCTACGAGCAGTACTTC. Translating gives CSAPRQLGSSYEQYF.

This clonotype occurred many times. Within a library made for alpha chains, this beta chain is off target, and its count is uninformative. This chain connects TRBV27 to TRBJ2-7, with D perhaps assigned TRBD1 or TRBD2 (5 bases each). Trimming cost V 6 bases and J 2 bases, with 17 bases left between them. This CDR3 region has 15 residues. CDR1 and CDR2 (germline): MNHEY, SMNVEV (reference sequence). The CDR3 coding sequence is TGTGCCAGCAGGTACTCGGGGCTCGTTACCTACGAGCAGTACTTC. Its translation: CASRYSGLVTYEQYF.